Shown below are 15 T cell receptor beta chains from a single sample sequenced in a study of shared clonotypes between healthy human individuals (dated by TCRdb to 2020 to 2021). For the CD8 naive samples, CD45RO-negative cells were positively selected for CCR7, yielding a CD45RA+CCR7+ population from which TemRA cells were excluded. Libraries were built with the immunoSEQ multiplex PCR assay. TCRdb took this table from immuneACCESS and kept in-frame rearrangements with V and J called. Such tables lack part of the clones; where checked against another copy, unresolved V genes explain under half of the gap, and the rest is unexplained. The sample table shows hundreds of thousands of clones, and roughly 95% are seen once. Roughly 0.1% of the sample lies in the top ten. Sequencing used naive CD8+ T cells sorted from blood. The meaning of the sample's cell subset or site label: CD45RA+CCR7+. The receptors shown here come from a woman in her 30s in good health.

The chain combines TRBV30 with TRBJ1-3, with D hard to call. Germline lookup yields CDR1 GTSNPN and CDR2 SVGIG (reference sequence). Trimming cost V 0 bases and J 0 bases, with 9 bases left between them. This CDR3 contains 15 residues. The CDR3 here is CAWSVYPPSGNTIYF. CDR3 DNA: TGTGCCTGGAGTGTATATCCCCCCTCTGGAAACACCATATATTTT.

The rearrangement uses TRBV9 and TRBJ2-7; D is possibly TRBD1 (5 bases). CDR3 length equals 15 residues. The V end was cut by 3 bases, the J end by 4 bases, with 17 bases between. The germline V gene has CDR1 SGDLS and CDR2 YYNGEE. The CDR3 DNA sequence: TGTGCCAGCAGCGCAAGCGTTCAGGGTACTTACGAGCAGTACTTC. Its translation: CASSASVQGTYEQYF.

V gene TRBV7-2 combines with J gene TRBJ2-1; D gene unclear. CDR1 and CDR2 (germline): SGHTA, FQGNSA. This CDR3 region has 11 residues. With 5 bases removed from V and 7 bases from J, the gap between germline ends came to 6 bases. CDR3 loop: CASSPPNEQFF. For the CDR3, the DNA is TGTGCCAGCAGCCCTCCTAATGAGCAGTTCTTC.

This chain joins TRBV4-1 and TRBJ2-2, with a possible D match to TRBD1 (5 bases). The CDR3 contains 14 residues. Trimming took off 6 bases at V and 5 bases at J, with 13 bases between the two ends. CDR1 is MGHRA and CDR2 is YSYEKL in the germline V gene. CDR3 sequence reads: CASRVRAGTGELFF. The CDR3 nucleotides read TGCGCCAGCAGAGTCAGGGCTGGGACCGGGGAGCTGTTTTTT.

The V and J genes are TRBV28 and TRBJ1-1, with D perhaps TRBD1 (5 bases). The CDR3 has 16 amino acids. With 3 bases removed from V and 5 bases from J, the gap between germline ends came to 19 bases. CDR1 and CDR2 (germline): MDHEN, SYDVKM. The CDR3 protein is CASSFGTGGGWTEAFF. The CDR3, as DNA: TGTGCCAGCAGTTTTGGGACCGGGGGGGGTTGGACTGAAGCTTTCTTT.

CDR3 sequence: CASSSSFEQYF. The CDR3 DNA reads TGTGCCAGCAGCTCAAGCTTCGAGCAGTACTTC. The genes are TRBV11-2 and TRBJ2-7; D unclear. The germline V gene has CDR1 SGHAT and CDR2 FQNNGV. This CDR3 has 11 residues. V was clipped by 4 bases and J by 6 bases, with 7 bases between them.

The V gene is TRBV5-4, the J gene TRBJ1-1; tentatively, D is TRBD1 (6 bases). Germline V CDR1 and CDR2: SGHNT, YYREEE (reference sequence). The CDR3 sequence is 13 residues long. Trimming cost V 6 bases and J 4 bases, with 13 bases left between them. The CDR3 here is CASTLDRSTEAFF. CDR3 DNA sequence: TGTGCCAGCACTCTGGACAGATCCACTGAAGCTTTCTTT.

This clone was seen a single time. The V gene is TRBV7-8, the J gene TRBJ2-1, with D uncertain. The germline V gene has CDR1 SGHVS and CDR2 FQNEAQ. There are 12 residues in the CDR3. V dropped 5 bases and J dropped 8 bases, with 10 bases sitting between them. CDR3 nucleotide sequence: TGTGCCAGCAGCCCAAGGGTTGATGAGCAGTTCTTC. This translates into CASSPRVDEQFF.

This chain links TRBV10-3 with TRBJ2-7; 13 positions match TRBD2. The CDR3 runs 15 residues. The germline gives CDR1 ENHRY, CDR2 SYGVKD. V was clipped by 2 bases and J by 2 bases; unmatched bases: 0. CDR3 sequence: CAISETSGRAYEQYF. For the CDR3, the DNA is TGTGCCATCAGTGAGACTAGCGGGAGGGCCTACGAGCAGTACTTC.

The chain uses TRBV19 and TRBJ2-7, with no clear D. This CDR3 contains 13 residues. Looked up from germline, CDR1 is LNHDA and CDR2 is SQIVND (reference sequence). V lost 6 bases, J lost 0 bases, and 9 bases lay in between. In DNA, the CDR3 is TGTGCCAGTAGGGCTGAGAGCTCCTACGAGCAGTACTTC. Protein: CASRAESSYEQYF.

The rearrangement uses TRBV7-9 and TRBJ2-7, with 7 bases aligning to TRBD1. Germline V gives CDR1 SEHNR, CDR2 FQNEAQ (reference sequence). This CDR3 contains 18 residues. The junction had 15 bases not matched to a gene; V was cut back by 1 base and J by 3 bases. The CDR3 spells CASSLGRPRGQKGYEQYF. The CDR3 region has the DNA TGTGCCAGCAGCTTAGGGAGGCCGAGGGGACAGAAGGGCTACGAGCAGTACTTC.

The chain employs TRBV6-6 and TRBJ1-4; D not resolved. The CDR3 is 14 amino acids. The germline V gene encodes CDR1 MNHNY and CDR2 SVGAGI (reference sequence). V lost 5 bases and J 5 bases, leaving 12 bases between the germline ends. The CDR3 sequence is CASSGGLQNEKLFF. The CDR3 DNA sequence: TGTGCCAGCAGTGGCGGGCTCCAAAATGAAAAACTGTTTTTT.

The chain recombines TRBV4-1 with TRBJ1-1, with 7 bases aligning to TRBD1. Germline CDR1 MGHRA, CDR2 YSYEKL. V lost 4 bases, J lost 5 bases, and 13 bases stayed unmatched. The CDR3 sequence is 16 residues long. CDR3 loop: CASSRSASGRGTEAFF. The CDR3 DNA follows: TGCGCCAGCAGCCGGTCAGCGTCAGGCAGGGGGACTGAAGCTTTCTTT.

This rearrangement joins TRBV7-3 to TRBJ1-1; D may be TRBD1 (5 bases). The CDR3 covers 15 residues. The germline gives CDR1 SGHTA, CDR2 FQGTGA. V was cut by 1 base and J by 2 bases, with 11 bases left in between. The CDR3 bases are TGTGCCAGCAGCTTAAACCCCGGACACAACACTGAAGCTTTCTTT. This encodes CASSLNPGHNTEAFF.

This sequence joins TRBV7-9 and TRBJ2-6; TRBD1 matches at 7 bases. V lost 5 bases to trimming and J lost 0 bases; unmatched junction nucleotides: 4. There are 16 residues in the CDR3. The germline gives CDR1 SEHNR, CDR2 FQNEAQ (reference sequence). The CDR3 coding sequence is TGTGCCAGCAGCCTCAGGACAGGCTCTGGGGCCAACGTCCTGACTTTC. This codes for CASSLRTGSGANVLTF.